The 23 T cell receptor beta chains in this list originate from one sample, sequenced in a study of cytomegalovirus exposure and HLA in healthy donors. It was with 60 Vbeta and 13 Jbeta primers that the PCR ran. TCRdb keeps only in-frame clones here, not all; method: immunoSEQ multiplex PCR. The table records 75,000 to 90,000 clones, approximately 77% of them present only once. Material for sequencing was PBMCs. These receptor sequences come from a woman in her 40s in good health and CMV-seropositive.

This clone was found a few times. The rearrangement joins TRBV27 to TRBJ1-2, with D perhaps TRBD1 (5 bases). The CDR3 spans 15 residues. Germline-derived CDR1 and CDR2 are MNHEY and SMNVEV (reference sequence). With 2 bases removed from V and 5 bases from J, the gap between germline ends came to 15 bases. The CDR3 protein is CASSLKGRVGYGYTF. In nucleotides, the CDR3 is TGTGCCAGCAGTTTAAAAGGCAGGGTCGGTTATGGCTACACCTTC.

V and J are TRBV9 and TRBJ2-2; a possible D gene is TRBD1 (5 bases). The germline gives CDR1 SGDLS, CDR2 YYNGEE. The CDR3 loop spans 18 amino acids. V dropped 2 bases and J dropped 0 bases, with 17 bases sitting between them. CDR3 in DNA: TGTGCCAGCAGCGTGGTGTCCGGAACAGGCGCGAACACCGGGGAGCTGTTTTTT. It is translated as CASSVVSGTGANTGELFF.

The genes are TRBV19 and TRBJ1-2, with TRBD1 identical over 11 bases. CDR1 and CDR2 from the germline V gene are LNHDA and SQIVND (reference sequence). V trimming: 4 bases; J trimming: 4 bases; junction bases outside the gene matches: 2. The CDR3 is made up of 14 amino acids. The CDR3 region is CASSRDRGSYGYTF. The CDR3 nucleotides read TGTGCCAGTAGTAGGGACAGGGGGTCCTATGGCTACACCTTC.

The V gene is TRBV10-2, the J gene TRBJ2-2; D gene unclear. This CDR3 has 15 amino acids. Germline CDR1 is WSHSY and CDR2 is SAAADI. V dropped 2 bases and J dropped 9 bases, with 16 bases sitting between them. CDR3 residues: CASSEPSNGVRELFF. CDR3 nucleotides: TGCGCCAGCAGTGAGCCCTCCAATGGAGTAAGGGAGCTGTTTTTT.

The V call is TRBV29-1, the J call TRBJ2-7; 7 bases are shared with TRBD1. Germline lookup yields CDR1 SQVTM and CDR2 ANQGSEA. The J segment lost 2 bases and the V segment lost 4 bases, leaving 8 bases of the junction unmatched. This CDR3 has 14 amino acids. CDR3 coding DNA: TGCAGCGTTGCCCACAGGGGTTTGCCCTACGAGCAGTACTTC. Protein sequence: CSVAHRGLPYEQYF.

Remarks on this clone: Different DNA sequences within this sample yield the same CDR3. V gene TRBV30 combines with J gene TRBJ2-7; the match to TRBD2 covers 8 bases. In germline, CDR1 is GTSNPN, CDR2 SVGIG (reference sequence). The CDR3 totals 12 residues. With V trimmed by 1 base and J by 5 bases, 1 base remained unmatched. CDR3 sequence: CAWSGGGHEQYF. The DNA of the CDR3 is TGTGCCTGGAGTGGCGGGGGGCACGAGCAGTACTTC.

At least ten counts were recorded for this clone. CDR3 bases: TGTGCCAGCAGCGCTCGGCTAACTAGCGGGGGCTACGAGCAGTACTTC. The encoded protein is CASSARLTSGGYEQYF. The rearrangement joins TRBV7-9 to TRBJ2-7; 11 positions agree with TRBD2. Losses at the gene ends were 5 bases for V and 3 bases for J; bases not matched to a gene: 9. Germline-derived CDR1 and CDR2 are SEHNR and FQNEAQ (reference sequence). The CDR3 is 16 amino acids. Drawing the rest from reference TRBV7-9 and TRBJ2-7, the complete variable domain is DTGVSQNPRHKITKRGQNVTFRCDPISEHNRLYWYRQTLGQGPEFLTYFQNEAQLEKSRLLSDRFSAERPKGSFSTLEIQRTEQGDSAMYLCASSARLTSGGYEQYFGPGTRLTVT.

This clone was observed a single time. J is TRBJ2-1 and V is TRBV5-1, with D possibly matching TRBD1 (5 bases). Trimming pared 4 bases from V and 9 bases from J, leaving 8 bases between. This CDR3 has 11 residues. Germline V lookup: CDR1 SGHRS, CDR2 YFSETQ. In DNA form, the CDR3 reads TGCGCCAGCAGCGAGGACACTGAGCAGTTCTTC. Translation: CASSEDTEQFF.

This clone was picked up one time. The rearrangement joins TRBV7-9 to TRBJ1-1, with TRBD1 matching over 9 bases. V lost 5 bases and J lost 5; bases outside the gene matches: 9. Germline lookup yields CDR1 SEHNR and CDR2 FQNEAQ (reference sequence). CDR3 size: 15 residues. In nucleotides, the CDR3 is TGTGCCAGCAGCGGACTGACAGGGGGGATAACTGAAGCTTTCTTT. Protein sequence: CASSGLTGGITEAFF.

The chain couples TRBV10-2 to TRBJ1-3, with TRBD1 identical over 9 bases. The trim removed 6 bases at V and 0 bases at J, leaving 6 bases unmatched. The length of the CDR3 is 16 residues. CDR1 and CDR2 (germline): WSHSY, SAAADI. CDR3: CASRGGQGSSGNTIYF. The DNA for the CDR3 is TGCGCCAGCAGGGGAGGACAGGGGAGCTCTGGAAACACCATATATTTT.

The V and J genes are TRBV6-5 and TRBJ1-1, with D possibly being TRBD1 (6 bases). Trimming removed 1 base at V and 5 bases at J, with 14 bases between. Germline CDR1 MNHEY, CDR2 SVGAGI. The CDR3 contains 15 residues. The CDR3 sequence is CASSYFGGASTEAFF. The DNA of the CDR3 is TGTGCCAGCAGTTACTTTGGGGGGGCGAGTACTGAAGCTTTCTTT.

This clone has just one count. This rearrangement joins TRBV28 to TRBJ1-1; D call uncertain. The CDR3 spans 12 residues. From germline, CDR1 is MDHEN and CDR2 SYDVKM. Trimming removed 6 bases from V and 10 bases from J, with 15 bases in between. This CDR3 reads CASSNGRRGAFF. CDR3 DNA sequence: TGTGCCAGCAGCAACGGGAGACGGGGAGCTTTCTTT.

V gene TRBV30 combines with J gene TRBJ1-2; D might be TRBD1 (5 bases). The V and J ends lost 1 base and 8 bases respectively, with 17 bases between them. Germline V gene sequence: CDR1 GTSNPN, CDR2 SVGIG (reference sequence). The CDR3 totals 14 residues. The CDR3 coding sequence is TGTGCCTGGAGTGCGAGCTCGGGGGTCGTGGGCTACACCTTC. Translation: CAWSASSGVVGYTF.

The DNA for the CDR3 is TGTGCCAGCAGCTTTGACAGGGCAGGGACTAATGAAAAACTGTTTTTT. It is translated as CASSFDRAGTNEKLFF. This rearrangement joins TRBV7-6 to TRBJ1-4, with TRBD1 matching over 7 bases. After removal of 3 bases from V and 2 bases from J, the junction contained 6 bases not matched to a gene. The CDR3 is made up of 16 amino acids. Germline values: CDR1 SGHVS, CDR2 FNYEAQ.

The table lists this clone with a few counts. The CDR3: CSAGGTGLTGNTIYF. CDR3 sequence (DNA): TGCAGCGCCGGAGGGACAGGCTTGACTGGAAACACCATATATTTT. The chain has TRBV29-1 and TRBJ1-3; 8 nucleotides line up with TRBD1. Germline loops: CDR1 SQVTM, CDR2 ANQGSEA. The CDR3 spans 15 residues. With 7 bases clipped from V and 2 bases from J, the junction kept 10 bases outside the gene matches. Based on the CDR3 plus reference TRBV29-1 and TRBJ1-3, the full variable domain is SAVISQKPSRDICQRGTSLTIQCQVDSQVTMMFWYRQQPGQSLTLIATANQGSEATYESGFVIDKFPISRPNLTFSTLTVSNMSPEDSSIYLCSAGGTGLTGNTIYFGEGSWLTVV.

CDR3 nucleotide sequence: TGTGCCAGCAGCCGGGACAGGACCGGGGAGCTGTTTTTT. Translating gives CASSRDRTGELFF. The genes are TRBV5-4 and TRBJ2-2; 8 bases fit TRBD1. Germline CDR1 and CDR2: SGHNT and YYREEE (reference sequence). The CDR3 has 13 residues. V dropped 4 bases and J dropped 5; count of bases not matched to a gene: 1.

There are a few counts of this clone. The CDR3 is CASSPRTRSDTQYF. Here the CDR3 DNA reads TGTGCCAGCAGCCCCCGGACTCGGTCAGATACGCAGTATTTT. The chain joins TRBV7-2 to TRBJ2-3, with D maybe TRBD2 (5 bases). The germline gives CDR1 SGHTA, CDR2 FQGNSA. There are 14 residues in the CDR3. V lost 5 bases and J lost 4, with 13 bases in between.

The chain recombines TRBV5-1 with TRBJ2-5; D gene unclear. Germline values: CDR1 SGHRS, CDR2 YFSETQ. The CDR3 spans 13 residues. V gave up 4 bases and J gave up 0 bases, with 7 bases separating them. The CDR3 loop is CASSNYNQETQYF. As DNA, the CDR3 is TGCGCCAGCAGCAACTACAACCAAGAGACCCAGTACTTC.

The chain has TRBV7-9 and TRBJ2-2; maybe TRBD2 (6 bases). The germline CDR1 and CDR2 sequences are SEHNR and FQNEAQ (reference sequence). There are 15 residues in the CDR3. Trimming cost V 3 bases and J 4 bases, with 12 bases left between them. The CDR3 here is CASSLSPGLTGELFF. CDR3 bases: TGTGCCAGCAGCTTGAGTCCGGGACTCACCGGGGAGCTGTTTTTT.

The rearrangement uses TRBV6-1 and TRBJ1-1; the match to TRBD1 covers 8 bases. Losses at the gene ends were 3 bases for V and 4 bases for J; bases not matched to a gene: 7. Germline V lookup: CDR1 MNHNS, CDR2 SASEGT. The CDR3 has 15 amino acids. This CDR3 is CASSEQGAGGTEAFF. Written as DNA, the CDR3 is TGTGCCAGCAGTGAGCAGGGGGCAGGGGGCACTGAAGCTTTCTTT.

CDR3 region: CASSLEGGGPYEQFF. CDR3 coding DNA: TGCGCCAGCAGCTTGGAGGGGGGAGGGCCCTATGAGCAGTTCTTC. The chain employs TRBV5-1 and TRBJ2-1; a possible D gene is TRBD2 (7 bases). Trimming removed 0 bases from V and 8 bases from J, with 15 bases in between. The germline V gene has CDR1 SGHRS and CDR2 YFSETQ. This CDR3 has 15 residues.

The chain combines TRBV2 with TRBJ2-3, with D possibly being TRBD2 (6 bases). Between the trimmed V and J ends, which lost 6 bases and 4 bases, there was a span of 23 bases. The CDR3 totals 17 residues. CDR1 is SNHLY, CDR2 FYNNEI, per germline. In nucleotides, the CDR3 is TGTGCCAGCAGAGTTAATACAGGAGGGCTCCGGGCAGATACGCAGTATTTT. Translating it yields CASRVNTGGLRADTQYF.

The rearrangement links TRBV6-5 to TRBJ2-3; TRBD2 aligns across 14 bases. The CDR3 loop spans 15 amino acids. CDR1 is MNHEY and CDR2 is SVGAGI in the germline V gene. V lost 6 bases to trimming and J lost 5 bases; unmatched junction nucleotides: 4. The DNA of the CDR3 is TGTGCCAGCAGAGGACTAGCGGGAGGAAGAGATACGCAGTATTTT. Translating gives CASRGLAGGRDTQYF.